The 17 T cell receptor beta chains presented below share a single source sample, sequenced in a study of T cell repertoires in cytomegalovirus infection. For these TCRs, the target antigens are not known. TCRdb fed the reads into MiXCR, producing one record per CDR3 protein. The data hold some 130,000 distinct CDR3 sequences, with over 25% observed a single time. The sequenced sample was CD8+ T cells from cultured PBMCs, obtained from culture after CMV antigen stimulation. The source of these receptors is a human donor in good health (CMV status not recorded). Some clones in this sample may be carry-over from other donors' samples.

This clonotype was seen repeatedly, ten times or more. V usage is TRBV7-6 and J usage is TRBJ2-7, with a weak D call TRBD1 (7 bases). The CDR3 has 13 residues. CDR1 and CDR2 from the germline V gene are SGHVS and FNYEAQ. With 5 bases removed from V and 5 bases from J, the gap between germline ends came to 13 bases. For the CDR3, the DNA is TGTGCCAGCAGCCCGTCAGGGGGGCACGAGCAGTACTTC. It translates to CASSPSGGHEQYF.

This clonotype was recorded a few times. The genes are TRBV5-1 and TRBJ2-3; D uncertain. The CDR3 has 14 residues. V shed 0 bases and J shed 4 bases, with 9 bases lying between them. CDR1 SGHRS and CDR2 YFSETQ come from the germline V gene. The DNA for the CDR3 is TGCGCCAGCAGCTTGGAAGGCGTCCCAGATACGCAGTATTTT. Translation gives CASSLEGVPDTQYF.

This clonotype was counted between two and nine times. The CDR3 loop reads CASSSPYGAHTSTDTQYF. Here the CDR3 DNA reads TGTGCCAGCAGTTCGCCCTACGGGGCGCATACTAGCACAGATACGCAGTATTTT. The chain joins TRBV27 to TRBJ2-3; either TRBD1 or TRBD2 may supply D (5 bases each). V dropped 4 bases and J dropped 0 bases, with 20 bases sitting between them. CDR1 is MNHEY and CDR2 is SMNVEV in the germline V gene (reference sequence). The CDR3 is made up of 18 amino acids.

The chain uses TRBV30 and TRBJ2-1, with D maybe TRBD1 (6 bases). V lost 0 bases to trimming and J lost 4 bases, with 10 bases between them. This CDR3 region has 14 residues. Germline lookup yields CDR1 GTSNPN and CDR2 SVGIG (reference sequence). The CDR3 nucleotides are TGTGCCTGGAGTGTGGGGGCCACGTACAATGAGCAGTTCTTC. This gives the protein CAWSVGATYNEQFF.

This clonotype was picked up a small number of times. The CDR3 nucleotides are TGTGCCAGCAATGACCGGGACATCAACACTGAAGCTTTCTTT. This codes for CASNDRDINTEAFF. The chain recombines TRBV6-5 with TRBJ1-1; tentative D call: TRBD1 (6 bases). Trimming left V 7 bases short and J 2 bases short, with 14 bases between. The length of the CDR3 is 14 residues. Germline values: CDR1 MNHEY, CDR2 SVGAGI.

This chain joins TRBV27 and TRBJ1-2; D is possibly TRBD1 (5 bases). V lost 4 bases and J lost 8, with 23 bases in between. Germline CDR1 reads MNHEY; CDR2 reads SMNVEV (reference sequence). This CDR3 comprises 16 residues. The CDR3 sequence is CASSSSGMPKSGGYTF. CDR3 in DNA: TGTGCCAGCAGTTCCTCAGGGATGCCTAAGTCTGGAGGCTACACCTTC.

This clonotype was seen many times. The chain employs TRBV7-2 and TRBJ2-2; D uncertain. Germline lookup yields CDR1 SGHTA and CDR2 FQGNSA. V lost 2 bases, J lost 3 bases, and 19 bases lay in between. The CDR3 has 18 residues. In DNA form, the CDR3 reads TGTGCCAGCAGCTTACCGGGCCTAGTAATCACGGACACCGGGGAGCTGTTTTTT. Amino acid sequence: CASSLPGLVITDTGELFF.

A few counts support this clonotype. The chain couples TRBV28 to TRBJ1-1, with D perhaps TRBD1 (5 bases). The V gene's germline CDR1 is MDHEN and CDR2 SYDVKM. CDR3 size: 12 residues. Trimming stripped 3 bases from V and 6 bases from J, with 8 bases between. This CDR3 reads CASSLSGAEAFF. CDR3 nucleotides: TGTGCCAGCAGTTTGTCGGGGGCTGAAGCTTTCTTT.

This chain connects TRBV9 to TRBJ2-7; D gene uncertain. Germline V gene lookup returns CDR1 SGDLS and CDR2 YYNGEE. The CDR3 extends over 14 amino acids. Trimming pared 3 bases from V and 2 bases from J, leaving 12 bases between. Here the CDR3 reads CASSDSTQPYEQYF. CDR3 bases: TGTGCCAGCAGCGACTCGACCCAACCCTACGAGCAGTACTTC.

V gene TRBV7-8 combines with J gene TRBJ2-3; the match to TRBD1 covers 8 bases. This CDR3 spans 12 amino acids. Germline V CDR1 and CDR2: SGHVS, FQNEAQ. V dropped 8 bases and J dropped 4; count of bases not matched to a gene: 2. The CDR3 DNA follows: TGTGCCAGCGGACAGGGACCAGATACGCAGTATTTT. Protein: CASGQGPDTQYF.

This chain uses TRBV28 with TRBJ1-5; D uncertain. Trimming stripped 3 bases from V and 5 bases from J, with 8 bases between. The CDR3 has 13 amino acids. Germline loops: CDR1 MDHEN, CDR2 SYDVKM. CDR3 nucleotides: TGTGCCAGCAGTTTTGAAGGGTATCAGCCCCAGCATTTT. Translating gives CASSFEGYQPQHF.

The chain employs TRBV19 and TRBJ2-3; D might be TRBD2 (6 bases). The length of the CDR3 is 14 residues. The ends were cut back, 5 bases at V and 1 base at J, with 10 bases in the middle. The germline V gene has CDR1 LNHDA and CDR2 SQIVND (reference sequence). The CDR3 spells CASSGSGGTDTQYF. The CDR3 DNA is TGTGCCAGTAGTGGTAGCGGAGGCACAGATACGCAGTATTTT.

This clonotype was picked up a small number of times. This sequence joins TRBV7-9 and TRBJ2-1, with a tentative D call TRBD1 (6 bases). The CDR3 loop spans 17 amino acids. From germline, CDR1 is SEHNR and CDR2 FQNEAQ (reference sequence). V shed 8 bases and J shed 5 bases, with 25 bases lying between them. CDR3 loop: CASDWGPGHPADNEQFF. The CDR3, as DNA: TGTGCCAGCGACTGGGGCCCGGGACATCCGGCGGACAATGAGCAGTTCTTC.

The sample holds many counts of this clonotype. V and J are TRBV20-1 and TRBJ2-3; TRBD2 matches at 11 bases. The ends lost 4 bases at V and 3 bases at J; junction bases unmatched: 15. The CDR3 is 18 amino acids. Germline CDR1 reads DFQATT; CDR2 reads SNEGSKA (reference sequence). The CDR3 spells CSAISPVDSGGATDTQYF. DNA for the CDR3: TGCAGTGCTATTTCCCCGGTTGATAGCGGGGGGGCTACAGATACGCAGTATTTT.

This clonotype was counted only a few times. The chain uses TRBV20-1 and TRBJ2-1; 10 nucleotides agree with TRBD2. The CDR3 spans 13 residues. From germline, CDR1 is DFQATT and CDR2 SNEGSKA (reference sequence). CDR3 in amino acids: CSSGTSDYNEQFF. DNA for the CDR3: TGCAGCTCCGGGACTAGCGATTACAATGAGCAGTTCTTC.

This clonotype was detected ten times or more. J is TRBJ1-1 and V is TRBV12-3 or TRBV12-4; D perhaps matches TRBD1 (5 bases). V gave up 3 bases and J gave up 5 bases, with 13 bases separating them. The CDR3 runs to 14 residues. The CDR3 reads CASSFSRGGTEAFF. For the CDR3, the DNA is TGTGCCAGCAGTTTTTCGCGGGGGGGGACTGAAGCTTTCTTT.

This rearrangement joins TRBV5-1 to TRBJ1-3; TRBD1 matches 8 bases. The CDR3 loop spans 15 amino acids. CDR1 is SGHRS, CDR2 YFSETQ, per germline. The J segment lost 1 base and the V segment lost 4 bases, leaving 4 bases of the junction unmatched. CDR3 nucleotide sequence: TGCGCCAGCAGCCACCGGACAGGGTCTGGAAACACCATATATTTT. Amino acid sequence: CASSHRTGSGNTIYF.